This section outlines one T cell receptor (beta chain) sequence together with its context. Its antigen is currently unknown. This sample is part of a study of cytomegalovirus exposure and HLA in healthy donors. Across the whole study: Ancestry clustering placed 70% to 85% of roughly 400 genotyped donors in the Caucasian-associated cluster. Overall study results and limits: According to an earlier analysis, most TCR beta V segments yielded productive rearrangements about 87% or about 30% of the time. At a 0.05 false discovery rate, a later analysis found around 17,000 TCR beta sequences to be associated with HLA alleles.

This CDR3 has 12 amino acids. V lost 3 bases and J lost 8, with 10 bases in between. Germline V CDR1 and CDR2: KGHSH, LQKENI. 13 Jbeta primers and 60 Vbeta primers were used for the PCR. Some clones are missing from TCRdb's copy, which holds only in-frame ones; the method was immunoSEQ multiplex PCR. The data show 150,000 or so clones, around 84% seen once. This TCR came from a man aged 50-59 years in good health and CMV-seropositive. Sequences were obtained from PBMCs. The chain couples TRBV18 to TRBJ1-2; a weak D match, TRBD1 (6 bases). CDR3 loop: CASSPRTDGYTF. CDR3 in DNA: TGTGCCAGCTCACCCCGGACAGACGGCTACACCTTC.